This TCR beta chain was identified in a study of blood T cell repertoires in COVID-19. Study details: The study drew acute and convalescent COVID-19 samples from the United States, Italy and Spain. From T cells, B-cell-depleted T cells, or PBMCs came the material, which was cDNA or gDNA.

The CDR3 contains 13 residues. V trimming: 8 bases; J trimming: 5 bases; junction bases outside the gene matches: 9. From germline, CDR1 is MNHEY and CDR2 SVGAGI. As originally analysed: From reference gene primer amplification, estimates of nucleated cell counts were derived. The assay was immunoSEQ multiplex PCR, and TCRdb's table has in-frame clones only and misses some. V and J calls and clone size come straight from that table; D and trimming were deduced from the DNA. The data show about 120,000 clones, with around 86% seen just once and roughly 11% held by the top ten. The chain joins TRBV6-5 to TRBJ2-7; TRBD1 aligns across 7 bases. This TCR was sampled from an elderly man with acute or convalescent COVID-19. The source material was peripheral blood. The CDR3 coding sequence is TGTGCCAGCGCCCGAGGGGGCAGGGACGAGCAGTACTTC. Its translation is CASARGGRDEQYF.